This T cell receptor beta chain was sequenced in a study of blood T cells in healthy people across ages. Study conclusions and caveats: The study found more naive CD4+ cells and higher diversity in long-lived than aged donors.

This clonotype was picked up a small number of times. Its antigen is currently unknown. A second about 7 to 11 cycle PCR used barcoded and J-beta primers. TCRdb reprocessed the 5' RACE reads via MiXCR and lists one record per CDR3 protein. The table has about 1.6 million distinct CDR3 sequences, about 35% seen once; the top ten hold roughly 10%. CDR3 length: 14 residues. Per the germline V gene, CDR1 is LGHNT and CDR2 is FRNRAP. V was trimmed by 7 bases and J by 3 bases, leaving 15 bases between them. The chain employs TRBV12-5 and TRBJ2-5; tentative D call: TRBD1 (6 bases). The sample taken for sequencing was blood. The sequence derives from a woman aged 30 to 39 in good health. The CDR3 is CASAQLDREETQYF. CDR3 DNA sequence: TGTGCTAGTGCGCAGCTGGACAGAGAAGAGACCCAGTACTTC.